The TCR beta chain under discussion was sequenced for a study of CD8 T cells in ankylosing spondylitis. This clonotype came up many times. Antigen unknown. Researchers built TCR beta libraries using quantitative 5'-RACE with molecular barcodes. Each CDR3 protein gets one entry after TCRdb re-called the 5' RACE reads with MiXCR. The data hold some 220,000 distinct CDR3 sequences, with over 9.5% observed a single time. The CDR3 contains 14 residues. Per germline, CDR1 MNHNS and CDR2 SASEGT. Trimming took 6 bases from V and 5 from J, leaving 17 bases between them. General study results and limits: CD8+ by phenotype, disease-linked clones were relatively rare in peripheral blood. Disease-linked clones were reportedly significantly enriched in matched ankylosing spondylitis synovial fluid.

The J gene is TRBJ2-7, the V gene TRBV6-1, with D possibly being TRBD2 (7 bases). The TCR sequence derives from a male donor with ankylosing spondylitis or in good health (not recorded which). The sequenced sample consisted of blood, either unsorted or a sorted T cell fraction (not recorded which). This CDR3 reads CASREGGRRDEQYF. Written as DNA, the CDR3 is TGTGCCAGCAGGGAGGGGGGGCGTCGCGACGAGCAGTACTTC.